Following are 8 T cell receptor beta chains from one sample sequenced in a study of cytomegalovirus exposure and HLA in healthy donors. PCR used 60 Vbeta primers and 13 Jbeta primers. Here immunoSEQ multiplex PCR was the method, and the copy in TCRdb shows in-frame clones only, minus some. Of around 150,000 clones in the sample, approximately 71% were seen once. The sequenced sample consisted of PBMCs. Receptors were obtained from a man aged 30 to 39 in good health and CMV-seropositive.

This sequence joins TRBV7-9 and TRBJ2-1; a possible D gene is TRBD2 (5 bases). V was trimmed by 6 bases and J by 9 bases, leaving 18 bases between them. This CDR3 comprises 14 residues. CDR1 is SEHNR and CDR2 is FQNEAQ in the germline V gene (reference sequence). CDR3 region: CASSASGFGSEQFF. CDR3 DNA: TGTGCCAGCAGTGCATCGGGGTTTGGTAGTGAGCAGTTCTTC.

The V and J genes are TRBV7-3 and TRBJ1-1, with D hard to call. Per the germline V gene, CDR1 is SGHTA and CDR2 is FQGTGA. Trimming removed 7 bases from V and 6 bases from J, with 15 bases in between. CDR3 length: 13 amino acids. CDR3 residues: CASNNPGGSEAFF. The CDR3 bases are TGTGCCAGCAACAACCCGGGAGGTTCTGAAGCTTTCTTT.

V gene TRBV6-1 combines with J gene TRBJ2-5; TRBD1 might be the D (5 bases). Germline loops: CDR1 MNHNS, CDR2 SASEGT. V was trimmed by 4 bases and J by 0 bases, leaving 6 bases between them. CDR3 size: 13 residues. The CDR3 DNA is TGTGCCAGCAGTGGACAGTACCAAGAGACCCAGTACTTC. Its protein is CASSGQYQETQYF.

This clone occurred a few times. The V gene is TRBV2, the J gene TRBJ1-6; unclear D gene. Between the trimmed V and J ends, which lost 7 bases and 5 bases, there was a span of 18 bases. CDR3 size: 16 residues. Germline CDR1 is SNHLY and CDR2 is FYNNEI. The CDR3 loop reads CASKYGGNPDNSPLHF. Written as DNA, the CDR3 is TGTGCCAGCAAATACGGAGGTAACCCAGATAATTCACCCCTCCACTTT.

The chain is built from TRBV18 and TRBJ1-2; D is ambiguous. Germline V gene data show CDR1 as KGHSH and CDR2 as LQKENI. The length of the CDR3 is 14 residues. V was cut by 4 bases and J by 4 bases, with 13 bases left in between. Here the CDR3 DNA reads TGTGCCAGCTCACTCGTCGAGAGCCGCTATGGCTACACCTTC. It is translated as CASSLVESRYGYTF. Variable domain in full (rest from reference TRBV18 and TRBJ1-2): NAGVMQNPRHLVRRRGQEARLRCSPMKGHSHVYWYRQLPEEGLKFMVYLQKENIIDESGMPKERFSAEFPKEGPSILRIQQVVRGDSAAYFCASSLVESRYGYTFGSGTRLTVV.

V gene TRBV7-2 combines with J gene TRBJ1-2; 7 bases map to TRBD1. The trim removed 4 bases at V and 4 bases at J, leaving 3 bases unmatched. The CDR3 covers 13 residues. CDR1 is SGHTA, CDR2 FQGNSA, per germline. The CDR3 loop reads CASSSGQIYGYTF. In DNA, the CDR3 is TGTGCCAGCAGCTCGGGACAGATCTATGGCTACACCTTC. Full variable domain (missing parts from reference TRBV7-2 and TRBJ1-2): GAGVSQSPSNKVTEKGKDVELRCDPISGHTALYWYRQSLGQGLEFLIYFQGNSAPDKSGLPSDRFSAERTGGSVSTLTIQRTQQEDSAVYLCASSSGQIYGYTFGSGTRLTVV.

The chain has TRBV6-6 and TRBJ2-7, with no clear D. Trimming stripped 1 base from V and 0 bases from J, with 10 bases between. The germline V gene has CDR1 MNHNY and CDR2 SVGAGI (reference sequence). The length of the CDR3 is 15 residues. This CDR3 reads CASSYLESNSYEQYF. The CDR3 coding sequence is TGTGCCAGCAGTTACTTGGAGAGTAACTCCTACGAGCAGTACTTC.

The V and J genes are TRBV5-1 and TRBJ1-1, with D tentatively TRBD1 (6 bases). Trimming removed 3 bases at V and 7 bases at J, with 16 bases between. CDR1 and CDR2 (germline): SGHRS, YFSETQ. The CDR3 spans 14 residues. The CDR3 coding sequence is TGCGCCAGCAGCTATACAGGGCTCAGGGGTGAAGCTTTCTTT. Translation: CASSYTGLRGEAFF.